A selection of T cell receptor beta chains follows, all from one sample in a study of graft-versus-host responses after intestinal transplantation. Produced via immunoSEQ multiplex PCR; TCRdb's table is partial and in-frame only. Of about 90,000 clones in the sample, roughly nine tenths are singletons; the top ten hold around 0.5%. These TCRs are of unknown antigen specificity. This specimen consisted of unstimulated CD8+ T cells sorted from spleen or lymph node cells, obtained before intestinal transplant. The receptors come from a human donor who received an intestinal transplant. CDR3s include the opening cysteine and the closing phenylalanine or tryptophan. The order of the fields is D gene, V gene, clone size, J gene, CDR3 DNA, CDR3 protein. The D gene is left open where the match is weak. Size tells how often a clone was seen (once, few, many) or the class of an expanded clone, and some rows leave it out.

>TRBD1|TRBV6-1|once|TRBJ1-2
TGTGCCAGCAGTGAAATGCGGACAGGGGAGGCCGATGGCTACACCTTC
CASSEMRTGEADGYTF
>.|TRBV5-6|.|TRBJ2-1
TGTGCCAGCAGCTTTGGAGGGGACAATGAGCAGTTCTTC
CASSFGGDNEQFF
>.|TRBV7-8|.|TRBJ2-7
TGTGCCAGCAGCGCCTTAGTTTCTTACGAGCAGTACTTC
CASSALVSYEQYF
>.|TRBV4-1|.|TRBJ2-7
TGCGCCAGCAGTCCCAAGGGGGGGGCCGCCTACGAGCAGTACTTC
CASSPKGGAAYEQYF
>TRBD1|TRBV6-1|.|TRBJ2-7
TGTGCCAGCAGTGAATGGGCCAGGGGGCTGGGCGAGCAGTACTTC
CASSEWARGLGEQYF
>TRBD2|TRBV10-2|.|TRBJ2-2
TGCGCCAGCAGTGAGGGGCTAGCGGCGAACACCGGGGAGCTGTTTTTT
CASSEGLAANTGELFF
>.|TRBV28|.|TRBJ1-4
TGTGCCAGCAGTCCAGGCCACCCTAATGAAAAACTGTTTTTT
CASSPGHPNEKLFF
>TRBD2|TRBV7-2|.|TRBJ2-1
TGTGCCAGCAGCCAGAGACTAGCGGGGAGGCCCAATGAGCAGTTCTTC
CASSQRLAGRPNEQFF
>.|TRBV12-2|.|TRBJ1-1
TGTGCAAGTCGCTTGCAACAGGGTAAAGCTTTCTTT
CASRLQQGKAFF
>.|TRBV4-1|.|TRBJ1-4
TGCGCCAGCAGCCAAGATCTCCGAACTAATGAAAAACTGTTTTTT
CASSQDLRTNEKLFF
>.|TRBV13|.|TRBJ2-2
TGTGCCAGCAGCCAGACCGACAGACCGGCCGGGGAGCTGTTTTTT
CASSQTDRPAGELFF
>TRBD1|TRBV7-9|.|TRBJ2-3
TGTGCCAGCAGCACCCGCCCGGGACAGCCCACAGATACGCAGTATTTT
CASSTRPGQPTDTQYF
>TRBD2|TRBV6-1|.|TRBJ2-1
TGTGCCAGCAGGAAATTAGCGGGAGGCCAACTCGAGCAGTTCTTC
CASRKLAGGQLEQFF
>.|TRBV4-1|.|TRBJ1-3
TGCGCCAGCAGCCCTGAACGGGACATACCCTCTGGAAACACCATATATTTT
CASSPERDIPSGNTIYF
>TRBD1|TRBV28|.|TRBJ1-1
TGTGCCAGCAGTTCCCCGCGATCACAGGGGGTCGGGGAAGCTTTCTTT
CASSSPRSQGVGEAFF
>.|TRBV5-6|.|TRBJ1-6
TGTGCCAGCAGTTACGGACAGCCGAATTCACCCCTCCACTTT
CASSYGQPNSPLHF
>.|TRBV2|.|TRBJ2-2
TGTGCCAGCGCCGCGGTGGGGGGGCCGGGACCCAACACCGGGGAGCTGTTTTTT
CASAAVGGPGPNTGELFF
>.|TRBV5-4|.|TRBJ2-5
TGTGCCAGCAGCTTGGTCGGGGACAAAAAACGGAATCAAGAGACCCAGTACTTC
CASSLVGDKKRNQETQYF
>TRBD1|TRBV7-9|.|TRBJ2-2
TGTGCCAGCAGCCCCGCTTACAGGGGGCCGAACACCGGGGAGCTGTTTTTT
CASSPAYRGPNTGELFF
>TRBD1|TRBV6-1|few|TRBJ2-7
TGTGCCAGCAGTGAAGGTCAGGGGGCTGGTTACGAGCAGTACTTC
CASSEGQGAGYEQYF
>.|TRBV27|.|TRBJ2-7
TGTGCCAGCAGTCCGCTCCCAGGGGATGCGGACGAGCAGTACTTC
CASSPLPGDADEQYF
>.|TRBV5-1|.|TRBJ2-7
TGCGCCAGCAGCTTGCTGAGCTCCTACGAGCAGTACTTC
CASSLLSSYEQYF